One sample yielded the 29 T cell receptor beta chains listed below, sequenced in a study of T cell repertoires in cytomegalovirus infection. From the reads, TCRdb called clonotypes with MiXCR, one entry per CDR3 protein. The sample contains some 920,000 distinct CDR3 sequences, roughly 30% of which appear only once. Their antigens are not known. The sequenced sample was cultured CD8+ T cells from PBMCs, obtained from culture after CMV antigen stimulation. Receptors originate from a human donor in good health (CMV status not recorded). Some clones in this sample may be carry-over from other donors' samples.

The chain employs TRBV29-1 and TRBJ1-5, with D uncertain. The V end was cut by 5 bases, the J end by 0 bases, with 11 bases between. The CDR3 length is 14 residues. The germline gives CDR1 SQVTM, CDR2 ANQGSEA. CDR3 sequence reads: CSVRDDISNQPQHF. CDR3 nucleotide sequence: TGCAGCGTTAGAGATGACATTAGCAATCAGCCCCAGCATTTT.

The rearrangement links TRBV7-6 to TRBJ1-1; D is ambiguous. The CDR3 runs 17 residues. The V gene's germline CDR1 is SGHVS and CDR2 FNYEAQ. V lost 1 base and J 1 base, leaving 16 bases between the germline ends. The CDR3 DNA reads TGTGCCAGCAGCTTAGGAGGCCTCGGGCAGCCGAACACTGAAGCTTTCTTT. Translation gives CASSLGGLGQPNTEAFF. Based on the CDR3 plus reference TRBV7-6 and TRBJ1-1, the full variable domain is GAGVSQSPRYKVTKRGQDVALRCDPISGHVSLYWYRQALGQGPEFLTYFNYEAQQDKSGLPNDRFSAERPEGSISTLTIQRTEQRDSAMYRCASSLGGLGQPNTEAFFGQGTRLTVV.

CDR3 residues: CASSLSGGREEYV. For the CDR3, the DNA is TGTGCCAGCAGTTTATCGGGAGGCCGGGAGGAGTACGTC. The chain has TRBV27 and TRBJ2-7; 7 positions match TRBD2. The V and J ends lost 0 bases and 11 bases, in that order; junction bases with no gene match: 7. The CDR3 is 13 residues long. Germline CDR1 is MNHEY and CDR2 is SMNVEV (reference sequence).

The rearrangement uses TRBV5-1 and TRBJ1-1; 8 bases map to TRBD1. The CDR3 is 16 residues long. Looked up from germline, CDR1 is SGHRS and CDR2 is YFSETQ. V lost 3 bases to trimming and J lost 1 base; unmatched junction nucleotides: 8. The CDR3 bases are TGCGCCAGCAGCTATGGGCAGACAGGGGCGAACACTGAAGCTTTCTTT. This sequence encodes CASSYGQTGANTEAFF.

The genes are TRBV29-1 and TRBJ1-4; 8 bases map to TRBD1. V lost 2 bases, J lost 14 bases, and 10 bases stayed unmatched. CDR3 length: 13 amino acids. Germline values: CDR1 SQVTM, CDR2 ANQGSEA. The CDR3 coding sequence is TGCAGCGTTGAACCACCTGGACAGGGAGATCTGTTTTTT. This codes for CSVEPPGQGDLFF.

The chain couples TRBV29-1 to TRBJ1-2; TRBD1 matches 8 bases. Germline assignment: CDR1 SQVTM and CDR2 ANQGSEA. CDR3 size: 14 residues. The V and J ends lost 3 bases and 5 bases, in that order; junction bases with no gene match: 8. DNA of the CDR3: TGCAGCGTTGATCCAGGGACAGGTGATTATGGCTACACCTTC. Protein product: CSVDPGTGDYGYTF.

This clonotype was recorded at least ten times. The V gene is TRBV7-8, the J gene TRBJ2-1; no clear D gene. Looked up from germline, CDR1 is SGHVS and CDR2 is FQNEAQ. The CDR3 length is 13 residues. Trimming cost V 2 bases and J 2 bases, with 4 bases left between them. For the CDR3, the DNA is TGTGCCAGCAGCTTAAACGCCTACAATGAGCAGTTCTTC. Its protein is CASSLNAYNEQFF. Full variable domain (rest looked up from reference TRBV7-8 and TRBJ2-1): GAGVSQSPRYKVAKRGQDVALRCDPISGHVSLFWYQQALGQGPEFLTYFQNEAQLDKSGLPSDRFFAERPEGSVSTLKIQRTQQEDSAVYLCASSLNAYNEQFFGPGTRLTVL.

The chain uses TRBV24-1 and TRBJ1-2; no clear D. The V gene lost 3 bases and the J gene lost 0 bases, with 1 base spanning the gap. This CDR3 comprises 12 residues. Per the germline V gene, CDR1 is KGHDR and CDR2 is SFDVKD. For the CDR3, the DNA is TGTGCCACCAGTGATACTAACTATGGCTACACCTTC. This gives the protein CATSDTNYGYTF.

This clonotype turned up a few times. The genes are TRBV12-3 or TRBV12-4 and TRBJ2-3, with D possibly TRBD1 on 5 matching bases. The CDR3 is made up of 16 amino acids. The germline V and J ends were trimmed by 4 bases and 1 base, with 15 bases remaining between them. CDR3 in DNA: TGTGCCAGCAGTTATTACTTCAGGGATCGCACAGATACGCAGTATTTT. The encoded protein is CASSYYFRDRTDTQYF.

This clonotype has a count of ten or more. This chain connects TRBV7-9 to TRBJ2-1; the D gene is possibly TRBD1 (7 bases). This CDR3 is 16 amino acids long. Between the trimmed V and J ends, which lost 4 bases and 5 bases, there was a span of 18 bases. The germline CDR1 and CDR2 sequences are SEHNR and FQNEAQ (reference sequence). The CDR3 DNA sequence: TGTGCCAGCAGCTACCCTCTCAGGGGGGAAGACAATGAGCAGTTCTTC. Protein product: CASSYPLRGEDNEQFF.

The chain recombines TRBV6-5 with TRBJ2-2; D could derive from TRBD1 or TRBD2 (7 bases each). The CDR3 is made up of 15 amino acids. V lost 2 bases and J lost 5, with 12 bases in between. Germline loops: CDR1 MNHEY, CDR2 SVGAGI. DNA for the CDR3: TGTGCCAGCAGTTACGCAGGGGGGGAAACCGGGGAGCTGTTTTTT. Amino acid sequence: CASSYAGGETGELFF.

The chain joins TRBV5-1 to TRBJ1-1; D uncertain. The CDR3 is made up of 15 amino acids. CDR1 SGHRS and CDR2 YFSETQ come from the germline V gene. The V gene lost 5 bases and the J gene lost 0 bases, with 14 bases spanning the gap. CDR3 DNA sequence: TGCGCCAGCAGACCGAACCGGGGAATGAACACTGAAGCTTTCTTT. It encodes CASRPNRGMNTEAFF. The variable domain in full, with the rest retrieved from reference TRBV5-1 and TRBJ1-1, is KAGVTQTPRYLIKTRGQQVTLSCSPISGHRSVSWYQQTPGQGLQFLFEYFSETQRNKGNFPGRFSGRQFSNSRSEMNVSTLELGDSALYLCASRPNRGMNTEAFFGQGTRLTVV.

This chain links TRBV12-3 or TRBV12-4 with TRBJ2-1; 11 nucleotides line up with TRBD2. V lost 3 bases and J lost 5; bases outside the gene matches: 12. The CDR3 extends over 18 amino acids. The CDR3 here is CASSFSGGALGWHNEQFF. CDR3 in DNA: TGTGCCAGCAGTTTTAGCGGGGGGGCCCTCGGGTGGCACAATGAGCAGTTCTTC.

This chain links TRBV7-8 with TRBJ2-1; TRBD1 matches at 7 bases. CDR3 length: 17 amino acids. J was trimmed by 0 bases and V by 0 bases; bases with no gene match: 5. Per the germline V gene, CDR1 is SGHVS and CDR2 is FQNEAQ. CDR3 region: CASSLAEGAPSYNEQFF. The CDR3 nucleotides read TGTGCCAGCAGCTTAGCCGAGGGGGCCCCCTCCTACAATGAGCAGTTCTTC.

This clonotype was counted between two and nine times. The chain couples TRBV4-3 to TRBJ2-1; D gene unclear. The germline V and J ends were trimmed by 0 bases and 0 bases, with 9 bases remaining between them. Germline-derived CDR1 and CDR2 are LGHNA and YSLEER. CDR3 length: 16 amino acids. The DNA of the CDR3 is TGCGCCAGCAGCCAAGATTTTTCCAACTCCTACAATGAGCAGTTCTTC. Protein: CASSQDFSNSYNEQFF.

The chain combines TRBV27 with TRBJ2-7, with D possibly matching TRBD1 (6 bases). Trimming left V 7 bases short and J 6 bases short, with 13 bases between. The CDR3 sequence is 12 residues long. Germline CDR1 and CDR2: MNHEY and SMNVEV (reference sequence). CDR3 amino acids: CASKDSAGEQYF. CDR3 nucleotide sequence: TGTGCCAGCAAGGACAGTGCGGGCGAGCAGTACTTC.

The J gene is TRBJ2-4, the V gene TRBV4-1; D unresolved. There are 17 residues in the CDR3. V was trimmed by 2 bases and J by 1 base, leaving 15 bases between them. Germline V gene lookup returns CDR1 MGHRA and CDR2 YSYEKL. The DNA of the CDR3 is TGCGCCAGCAGCCAACGGACCTTGGCCCCCGCCAAAAACATTCAGTACTTC. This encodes CASSQRTLAPAKNIQYF.

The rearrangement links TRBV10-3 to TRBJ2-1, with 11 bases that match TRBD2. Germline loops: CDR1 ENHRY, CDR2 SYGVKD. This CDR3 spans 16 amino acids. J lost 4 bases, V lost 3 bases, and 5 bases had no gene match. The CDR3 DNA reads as TGTGCCATCAGTGACCCTAGCGGGGGGCGGTACAATGAGCAGTTCTTC. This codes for CAISDPSGGRYNEQFF.

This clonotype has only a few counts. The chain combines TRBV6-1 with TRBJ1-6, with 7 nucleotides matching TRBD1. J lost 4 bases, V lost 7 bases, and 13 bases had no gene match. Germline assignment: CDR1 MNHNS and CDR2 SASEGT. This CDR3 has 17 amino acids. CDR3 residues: CASTEGTDSSYNSPLHF. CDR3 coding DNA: TGTGCCAGCACTGAGGGGACAGATTCGTCGTATAATTCACCCCTCCACTTT.

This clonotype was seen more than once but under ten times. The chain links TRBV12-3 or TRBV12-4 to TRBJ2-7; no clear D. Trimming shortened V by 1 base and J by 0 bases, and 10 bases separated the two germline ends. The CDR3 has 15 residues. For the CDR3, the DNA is TGTGCCAGCAGTTTAGGGCTTGGTTACTCCTACGAGCAGTACGTC. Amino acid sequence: CASSLGLGYSYEQYV.

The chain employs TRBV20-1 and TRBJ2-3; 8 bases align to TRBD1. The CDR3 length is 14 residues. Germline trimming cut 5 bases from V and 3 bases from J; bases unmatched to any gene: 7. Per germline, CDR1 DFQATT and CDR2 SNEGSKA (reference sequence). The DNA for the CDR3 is TGCAGTGCTCCCCCCAGGGGGCGGACAGATACGCAGTATTTT. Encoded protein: CSAPPRGRTDTQYF.

For the CDR3, the DNA is TGTGCCATCAGTGACCCGGGGTTAATCACAGATACGCAGTATTTT. This codes for CAISDPGLITDTQYF. The V and J genes are TRBV10-3 and TRBJ2-3, with D tentatively TRBD2 (5 bases). Looked up from germline, CDR1 is ENHRY and CDR2 is SYGVKD. The V and J ends lost 3 bases and 2 bases respectively, with 12 bases between them. This CDR3 is built from 15 residues.

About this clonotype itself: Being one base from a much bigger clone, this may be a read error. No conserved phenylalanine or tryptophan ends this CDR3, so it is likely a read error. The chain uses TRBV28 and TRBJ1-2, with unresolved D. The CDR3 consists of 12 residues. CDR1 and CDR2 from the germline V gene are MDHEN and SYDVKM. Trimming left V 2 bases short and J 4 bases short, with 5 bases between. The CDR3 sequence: CASSLASYGYTV. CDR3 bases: TGTGCCAGCAGTTTAGCCAGCTATGGCTACACCGTC.

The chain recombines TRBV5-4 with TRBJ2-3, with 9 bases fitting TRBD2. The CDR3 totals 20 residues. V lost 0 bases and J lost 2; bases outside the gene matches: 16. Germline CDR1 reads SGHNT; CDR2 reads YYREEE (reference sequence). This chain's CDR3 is CASSLAALSWRGGYTDTQYF. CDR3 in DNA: TGTGCCAGCAGCTTGGCTGCGTTATCATGGCGGGGGGGTTACACAGATACGCAGTATTTT. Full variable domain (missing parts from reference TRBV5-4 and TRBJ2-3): ETGVTQSPTHLIKTRGQQVTLRCSSQSGHNTVSWYQQALGQGPQFIFQYYREEENGRGNFPPRFSGLQFPNYSSELNVNALELDDSALYLCASSLAALSWRGGYTDTQYFGPGTRLTVL.

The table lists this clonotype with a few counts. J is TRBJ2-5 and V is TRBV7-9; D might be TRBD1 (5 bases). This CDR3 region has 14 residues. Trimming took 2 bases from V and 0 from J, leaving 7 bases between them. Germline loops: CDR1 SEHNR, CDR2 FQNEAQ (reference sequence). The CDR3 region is CASSLPDNQETQYF. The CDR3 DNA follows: TGTGCCAGCAGCTTACCGGACAACCAAGAGACCCAGTACTTC. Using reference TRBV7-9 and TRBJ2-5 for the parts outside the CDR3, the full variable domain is DTGVSQNPRHKITKRGQNVTFRCDPISEHNRLYWYRQTLGQGPEFLTYFQNEAQLEKSRLLSDRFSAERPKGSFSTLEIQRTEQGDSAMYLCASSLPDNQETQYFGPGTRLLVL.

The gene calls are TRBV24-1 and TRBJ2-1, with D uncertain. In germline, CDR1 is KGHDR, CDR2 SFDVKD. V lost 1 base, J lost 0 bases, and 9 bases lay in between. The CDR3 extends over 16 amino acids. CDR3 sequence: CATSDFPSLSYNEQFF. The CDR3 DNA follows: TGTGCCACCAGTGATTTTCCCAGCCTCTCCTACAATGAGCAGTTCTTC.

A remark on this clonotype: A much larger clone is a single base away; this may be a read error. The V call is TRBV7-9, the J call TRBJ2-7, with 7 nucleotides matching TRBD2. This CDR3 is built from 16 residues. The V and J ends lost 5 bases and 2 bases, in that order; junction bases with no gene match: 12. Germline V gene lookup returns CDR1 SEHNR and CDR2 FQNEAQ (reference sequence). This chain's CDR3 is CASSVDSGAGTYEQYV. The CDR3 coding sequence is TGTGCCAGCAGCGTTGACTCGGGAGCGGGAACCTACGAGCAGTACGTC.

This CDR3 is CASSSRLGGVSTDTQYF. The CDR3 DNA follows: TGTGCCAGCAGCTCGCGACTGGGGGGGGTTAGTACAGATACGCAGTATTTT. The chain recombines TRBV7-6 with TRBJ2-3; 7 bases map to TRBD2. Germline CDR1 SGHVS, CDR2 FNYEAQ. The CDR3 contains 17 residues. With V trimmed by 4 bases and J by 3 bases, 13 bases remained unmatched.

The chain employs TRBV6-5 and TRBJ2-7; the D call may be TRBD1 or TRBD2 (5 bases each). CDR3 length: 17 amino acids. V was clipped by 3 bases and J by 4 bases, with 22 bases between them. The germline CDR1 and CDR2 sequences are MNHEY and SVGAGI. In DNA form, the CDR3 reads TGTGCCAGCAGTTATTTAATTCCAATTGACGGGGCTTACGAGCAGTACTTC. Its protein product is CASSYLIPIDGAYEQYF.